This T cell receptor (beta chain) came from a study of T cell changes during pregnancy in multiple sclerosis. CDR1 is SGHTA and CDR2 is FQGNSA in the germline V gene. Deletions cut 0 bases from V and 9 bases from J, with 15 bases between. CDR3 length: 15 amino acids. The data were produced by immunoSEQ multiplex PCR, yet TCRdb's version contains in-frame clones alone and is incomplete. The table shows 100,000 or so clones, with about nine tenths occurring only once. The clonotype originates from a female donor with multiple sclerosis, enrolled in a pregnancy study. This sample comprised peripheral blood, obtained in the second trimester of pregnancy. This rearrangement joins TRBV7-2 to TRBJ1-5; tentatively, D is TRBD1 (5 bases). Here the CDR3 DNA reads TGTGCCAGCAGCTTAGCTTCAGGGTCTCAGGGGCCCCAGCATTTT. As protein: CASSLASGSQGPQHF.